This T cell receptor (beta chain) appears in the sequencing data of a study of cytomegalovirus exposure and HLA in healthy donors. V was pared by 6 bases and J by 4 bases, with 15 bases between. Germline V gene lookup returns CDR1 MNHEY and CDR2 SVGAGI. CDR3 length equals 14 residues. 60 Vbeta and 13 Jbeta primers were used in PCR. The method was immunoSEQ multiplex PCR; TCRdb's version includes in-frame clones alone and lacks a portion of them. Altogether some 120,000 clones are present, 70% to 80% being singletons, with the ten largest covering less than 3.5%. Study-level points and caveats: Researchers reported that a few CMV-associated chains were confirmed in vitro as CMV antigen-specific. In presence/absence analyses, roughly uniform sequencing depth across donors was assumed.

Remarks on this clone: No antigen is known for it. The sample has other DNA sequences that encode this CDR3 too.

The chain uses TRBV6-5 and TRBJ1-2; D might be TRBD1 (5 bases). Sequenced: PBMCs. The source is a female donor in good health and CMV-seronegative. CDR3 sequence: CASSSGGEIYGYTF. CDR3 nucleotide sequence: TGTGCCAGCAGCTCCGGGGGTGAGATCTATGGCTACACCTTC.